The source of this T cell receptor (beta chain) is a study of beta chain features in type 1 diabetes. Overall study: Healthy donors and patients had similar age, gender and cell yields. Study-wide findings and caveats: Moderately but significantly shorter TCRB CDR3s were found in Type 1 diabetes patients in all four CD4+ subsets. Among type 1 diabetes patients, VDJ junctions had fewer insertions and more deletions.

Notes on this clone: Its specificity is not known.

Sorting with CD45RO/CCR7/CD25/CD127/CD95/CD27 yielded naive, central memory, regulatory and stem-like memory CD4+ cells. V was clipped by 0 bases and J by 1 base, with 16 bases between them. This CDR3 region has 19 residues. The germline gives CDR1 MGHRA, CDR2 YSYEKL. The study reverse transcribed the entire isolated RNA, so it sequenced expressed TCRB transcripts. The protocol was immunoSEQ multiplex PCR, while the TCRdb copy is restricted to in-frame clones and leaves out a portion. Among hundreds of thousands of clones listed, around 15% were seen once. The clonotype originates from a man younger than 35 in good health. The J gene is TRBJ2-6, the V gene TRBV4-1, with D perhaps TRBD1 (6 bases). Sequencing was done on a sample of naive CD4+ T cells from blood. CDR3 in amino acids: CASSQEQTGINSGANVLTF. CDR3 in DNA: TGCGCCAGCAGCCAAGAGCAAACAGGGATAAATTCTGGGGCCAACGTCCTGACTTTC.